This TCR beta chain originates from a study of shared clonotypes between healthy human individuals. Findings of the study overall: A limitation of the genetic and exposure-history diversity represented arose from few donors. Rarefaction showed that sequencing of sorted subsets was incomplete (despite large depth). Donor clonotype sharing was expected to depend on sequencing depth. The four-donor shared clonotypes exceeded non-shared clonotypes in generation probability, with non-shared ones scoring lower.

Clones were read by immunoSEQ multiplex PCR, and TCRdb kept only the in-frame ones, dropping some. The table records roughly 2 million clones, 85% to 95% of them present only once. Comments on this clone: Its antigen remains unidentified.

Trimming shortened V by 5 bases and J by 2 bases, and 18 bases separated the two germline ends. This CDR3 has 16 amino acids. Per the germline V gene, CDR1 is SGHAT and CDR2 is FQNNGV. The chain uses TRBV11-2 and TRBJ1-2; D not certain. Sequenced material: naive CD4+ T cells sorted from blood. The subset denotes: CD45RA+ positively selected. This sequence was found in a man younger than 35 in good health. This CDR3 reads CASSPPYGDPNYGYTF. CDR3 sequence (DNA): TGTGCCAGCAGCCCCCCATATGGCGACCCCAACTATGGCTACACCTTC.